Shown below are 29 T cell receptor beta chains from a single sample sequenced in a study of shared clonotypes between healthy human individuals. The protocol was immunoSEQ multiplex PCR, while the TCRdb copy is restricted to in-frame clones and leaves out a portion. The data show 2,500,000 or so clones, 80% to 95% seen once. Sequencing was performed on naive CD4+ T cells from PBMCs. Described subset: CD45RA+ positively selected. The receptors here all came from a man younger than 35 in good health. Some clones in this sample may be carry-over from other donors' samples.

To note about this clone: This specimen includes other DNA sequences encoding the same CDR3. The chain has TRBV7-3 and TRBJ2-3; 13 bases agree with TRBD2. The CDR3 is 16 amino acids. The germline V gene encodes CDR1 SGHTA and CDR2 FQGTGA. J gave up 2 bases and V 5 bases, and 4 bases lay outside the gene matches. CDR3 sequence: CASSPGTSGVTDTQYF. The CDR3 bases are TGTGCCAGCAGCCCCGGGACTAGCGGGGTCACAGATACGCAGTATTTT.

The rearrangement links TRBV19 to TRBJ1-5; no firm D call. CDR3 length equals 14 residues. CDR1 LNHDA and CDR2 SQIVND come from the germline V gene (reference sequence). V lost 6 bases to trimming and J lost 5 bases, with 14 bases between them. The CDR3 loop reads CASRGILRDQPQHF. The DNA of the CDR3 is TGTGCCAGTAGGGGGATCTTACGGGATCAGCCCCAGCATTTT.

The chain has TRBV7-3 and TRBJ2-1, with 7 bases identical to TRBD1. J was trimmed by 6 bases and V by 3 bases; bases with no gene match: 8. The CDR3 consists of 15 residues. CDR1 and CDR2 (germline): SGHTA, FQGTGA. CDR3 DNA sequence: TGTGCCAGCAGCTTCCGGGACAGTGTAATCAATGAGCAGTTCTTC. It yields the protein CASSFRDSVINEQFF.

This chain joins TRBV28 and TRBJ2-7; D is unresolved. Germline V gene sequence: CDR1 MDHEN, CDR2 SYDVKM. This CDR3 contains 12 residues. The germline V and J ends were trimmed by 5 bases and 2 bases, with 7 bases remaining between them. The CDR3 reads CASSAETYEQYF. In DNA form, the CDR3 reads TGTGCCAGCAGTGCGGAGACCTACGAGCAGTACTTC.

The chain has TRBV11-2 and TRBJ2-5; the D gene could be TRBD1 or TRBD2 (5 bases each). The CDR3 sequence is 14 residues long. In germline, CDR1 is SGHAT, CDR2 FQNNGV. Between the trimmed V and J ends, which lost 5 bases and 4 bases, there was a span of 14 bases. CDR3 coding DNA: TGTGCCAGCAGCCAAAGCGGTGGGGGAGAGACCCAGTACTTC. This codes for CASSQSGGGETQYF.

The V gene is TRBV4-1, the J gene TRBJ2-5; maybe TRBD1 (5 bases). Trimming removed 2 bases from V and 4 bases from J, with 11 bases in between. The CDR3 totals 14 residues. Germline V gene data show CDR1 as MGHRA and CDR2 as YSYEKL. The CDR3 loop reads CASSQTGRAETQYF. In DNA, the CDR3 is TGCGCCAGCAGCCAAACCGGCAGGGCAGAGACCCAGTACTTC.

This clone was observed a single time. The V and J genes are TRBV5-1 and TRBJ2-5; D is perhaps TRBD1 (6 bases). Germline assignment: CDR1 SGHRS and CDR2 YFSETQ. This CDR3 is built from 15 residues. Trimming cost V 0 bases and J 2 bases, with 11 bases left between them. The CDR3 DNA sequence: TGCGCCAGCAGCTTGGGGGGGACAAGACAAGAGACCCAGTACTTC. Encoded protein: CASSLGGTRQETQYF.

This chain joins TRBV6-1 and TRBJ1-1; weak D call: TRBD1 (6 bases). This CDR3 has 15 residues. Trimming left V 0 bases short and J 10 bases short, with 18 bases between. In germline, CDR1 is MNHNS, CDR2 SASEGT. The CDR3 sequence: CASSEAARGVRGAFF. The CDR3 region has the DNA TGTGCCAGCAGTGAAGCCGCACGAGGGGTCAGGGGAGCTTTCTTT.

This chain links TRBV15 with TRBJ2-3; possibly TRBD1 or TRBD2 for D (6 bases each). In germline, CDR1 is LNHNV, CDR2 YYDKDF (reference sequence). This CDR3 comprises 17 residues. Trimming took off 5 bases at V and 5 bases at J, with 23 bases between the two ends. For the CDR3, the DNA is TGTGCCACCAGCCCCGTTGTGGTAGGCAGGGGAGGAGATACGCAGTATTTT. Protein: CATSPVVVGRGGDTQYF.

Only a few counts were recorded for this clone. This chain connects TRBV9 to TRBJ1-1; the D is unclear. Per germline, CDR1 SGDLS and CDR2 YYNGEE. The germline V and J ends were trimmed by 4 bases and 0 bases, with 10 bases remaining between them. The CDR3 is 14 residues long. The CDR3, as DNA: TGTGCCAGCAGCCTGAATGTAATGAACACTGAAGCTTTCTTT. Translated, it gives CASSLNVMNTEAFF.

The rearrangement joins TRBV2 to TRBJ2-1; the match to TRBD2 covers 11 bases. This CDR3 has 14 amino acids. V lost 7 bases and J lost 4; bases outside the gene matches: 3. CDR1 is SNHLY and CDR2 is FYNNEI in the germline V gene. The CDR3 loop is CASKGTSGYNEQFF. In nucleotides, the CDR3 is TGTGCCAGCAAGGGGACTAGCGGATACAATGAGCAGTTCTTC.

This clone was detected only once. This sequence joins TRBV5-1 and TRBJ2-5, with D maybe TRBD2 (5 bases). Trimming removed 0 bases at V and 5 bases at J, with 14 bases between. This CDR3 comprises 15 residues. In germline, CDR1 is SGHRS, CDR2 YFSETQ. Here the CDR3 reads CASSLGGSGKETQYF. The DNA for the CDR3 is TGCGCCAGCAGCTTGGGAGGGTCGGGTAAGGAGACCCAGTACTTC.

This clone was seen just once. The chain joins TRBV9 to TRBJ2-6; D ambiguous. CDR3 length equals 14 residues. The germline CDR1 and CDR2 sequences are SGDLS and YYNGEE. Trimming took 6 bases from V and 2 from J, leaving 9 bases between them. CDR3 protein: CASTSPAGANVLTF. In nucleotides, the CDR3 is TGTGCCAGCACCTCCCCAGCTGGGGCCAACGTCCTGACTTTC.

CDR3 residues: CASSANRGPYGYTF. CDR3 sequence (DNA): TGTGCCAGCAGCGCGAACAGGGGGCCGTATGGCTACACCTTC. V and J are TRBV11-2 and TRBJ1-2, with 9 bases lining up with TRBD1. Germline lookup yields CDR1 SGHAT and CDR2 FQNNGV. V lost 5 bases, J lost 5 bases, and 6 bases stayed unmatched. The CDR3 spans 14 residues.

This chain uses TRBV21-1 with TRBJ1-2; TRBD1, the table's D call, was not compared with the DNA. TRBV21-1 is reported as a pseudogene. The CDR3 sequence is 15 residues long. Here the CDR3 reads CASSSPDRANYGYTF. The CDR3 DNA reads TGTGCCAGCAGCAGCCCAGACAGGGCTAACTATGGCTACACCTTC.

The chain joins TRBV9 to TRBJ2-2; D remains ambiguous. The CDR3 is 13 residues long. Germline V lookup: CDR1 SGDLS, CDR2 YYNGEE. Trimming cost V 0 bases and J 8 bases, with 8 bases left between them. The CDR3 sequence is CASSVEVPGELFF. In DNA form, the CDR3 reads TGTGCCAGCAGCGTAGAGGTGCCTGGGGAGCTGTTTTTT.

This chain joins TRBV7-9 and TRBJ2-3; D is undetermined. Germline loops: CDR1 SEHNR, CDR2 FQNEAQ (reference sequence). This CDR3 region has 15 residues. With 2 bases removed from V and 1 base from J, the gap between germline ends came to 10 bases. The CDR3 region is CASSLMTGGTDTQYF. CDR3 coding DNA: TGTGCCAGCAGCTTAATGACTGGGGGCACAGATACGCAGTATTTT.

This chain links TRBV5-1 with TRBJ2-3; D is tentatively TRBD1 or TRBD2 (5 bases each). The CDR3 sequence is 16 residues long. V lost 0 bases, J lost 0 bases, and 11 bases lay in between. Germline values: CDR1 SGHRS, CDR2 YFSETQ. The CDR3 is CASSLALGVSTDTQYF. CDR3 bases: TGCGCCAGCAGCTTGGCCTTGGGGGTCAGCACAGATACGCAGTATTTT. Drawing the rest from reference TRBV5-1 and TRBJ2-3, the complete variable domain is KAGVTQTPRYLIKTRGQQVTLSCSPISGHRSVSWYQQTPGQGLQFLFEYFSETQRNKGNFPGRFSGRQFSNSRSEMNVSTLELGDSALYLCASSLALGVSTDTQYFGPGTRLTVL.

The chain has TRBV5-1 and TRBJ2-1, with TRBD2 as a possible D gene (6 bases). Trimming took 0 bases from V and 4 from J, leaving 17 bases between them. CDR3 length: 17 residues. Germline values: CDR1 SGHRS, CDR2 YFSETQ. The CDR3 bases are TGCGCCAGCAGCTTGGCCAAGGCGGCTAGCGATTACAATGAGCAGTTCTTC. Translated: CASSLAKAASDYNEQFF.

The V gene is TRBV7-9, the J gene TRBJ1-2, with 9 positions matching TRBD1. The CDR3 loop spans 15 amino acids. The V segment lost 5 bases and the J segment 7 bases; nucleotides outside the gene matches: 11. The germline gives CDR1 SEHNR, CDR2 FQNEAQ (reference sequence). This chain's CDR3 is CASSPPGTGLRGYTF. The CDR3, as DNA: TGTGCCAGCAGCCCCCCCGGGACAGGGCTGCGTGGCTACACCTTC.

CDR3 coding DNA: TGTGCCAGCAGCTTAGTTAGCGGGGGCGGGGAGCAGTTCTTC. This gives the protein CASSLVSGGGEQFF. The chain couples TRBV7-2 to TRBJ2-1, with 9 bases matching TRBD2. The length of the CDR3 is 14 residues. J lost 10 bases, V lost 1 base, and 5 bases had no gene match. CDR1 SGHTA and CDR2 FQGNSA come from the germline V gene. Filled out from reference TRBV7-2 and TRBJ2-1, the complete variable domain reads GAGVSQSPSNKVTEKGKDVELRCDPISGHTALYWYRQSLGQGLEFLIYFQGNSAPDKSGLPSDRFSAERTGGSVSTLTIQRTQQEDSAVYLCASSLVSGGGEQFFGPGTRLTVL.

CDR3 loop: CASSLVQSNQPQHF. The CDR3 region has the DNA TGTGCCAGCAGCTTAGTCCAGAGCAATCAGCCCCAGCATTTT. J is TRBJ1-5 and V is TRBV7-3; D unclear. The germline V gene has CDR1 SGHTA and CDR2 FQGTGA. The CDR3 consists of 14 residues. V gave up 2 bases and J gave up 1 base, with 6 bases separating them.

The chain links TRBV6-1 to TRBJ2-1; D remains unclear. Between the trimmed V and J ends, which lost 4 bases and 0 bases, there was a span of 7 bases. Germline lookup yields CDR1 MNHNS and CDR2 SASEGT. The CDR3 extends over 14 amino acids. The CDR3 nucleotides read TGTGCCAGCAGTGCACAGAGCTCCTACAATGAGCAGTTCTTC. It is translated as CASSAQSSYNEQFF.

This clone was found a few times. This chain uses TRBV6-5 with TRBJ1-1; D not resolved. Germline loops: CDR1 MNHEY, CDR2 SVGAGI. CDR3 size: 12 residues. Trimming removed 6 bases from V and 0 bases from J, with 5 bases in between. The CDR3 sequence is CASRTLNTEAFF. The CDR3 DNA sequence: TGTGCCAGCAGGACTCTGAACACTGAAGCTTTCTTT.

V and J are TRBV5-8 and TRBJ2-7, with 7 positions matching TRBD2. The CDR3 loop spans 15 amino acids. Losses at the gene ends were 0 bases for V and 3 bases for J; bases not matched to a gene: 6. Looked up from germline, CDR1 is SGHTS and CDR2 is YDEGEE. Here the CDR3 DNA reads TGTGCCAGCAGCTTGGGGACTAGGACCCTCTACGAGCAGTACTTC. Translating gives CASSLGTRTLYEQYF.

The chain couples TRBV5-4 to TRBJ2-5; TRBD1 agrees at 7 bases. The germline gives CDR1 SGHNT, CDR2 YYREEE (reference sequence). The trim removed 5 bases at V and 5 bases at J, leaving 6 bases unmatched. The CDR3 length is 13 residues. CDR3 DNA: TGTGCCAGCAGGCAGGGGGTTGGGGAGACCCAGTACTTC. It specifies CASRQGVGETQYF. Supplemented by reference TRBV5-4 and TRBJ2-5, the full variable domain reads ETGVTQSPTHLIKTRGQQVTLRCSSQSGHNTVSWYQQALGQGPQFIFQYYREEENGRGNFPPRFSGLQFPNYSSELNVNALELDDSALYLCASRQGVGETQYFGPGTRLLVL.

J is TRBJ1-6 and V is TRBV30; D remains ambiguous. The CDR3 is made up of 13 amino acids. The V gene lost 5 bases and the J gene lost 4 bases, with 9 bases spanning the gap. Germline V lookup: CDR1 GTSNPN, CDR2 SVGIG (reference sequence). The chain's CDR3 is CAWATEYNSPLHF. The DNA of the CDR3 is TGTGCCTGGGCGACTGAGTATAATTCACCCCTCCACTTT. Variable domain in full (rest from reference TRBV30 and TRBJ1-6): SQTIHQWPATLVQPVGSPLSLECTVEGTSNPNLYWYRQAAGRGLQLLFYSVGIGQISSEVPQNLSASRPQDRQFILSSKKLLLSDSGFYLCAWATEYNSPLHFGNGTRLTVT.

This chain connects TRBV7-3 to TRBJ1-1; D is unresolved. This CDR3 has 14 residues. Germline V gene lookup returns CDR1 SGHTA and CDR2 FQGTGA. The V end lost 5 bases, the J end lost 5 bases, and 15 bases lay between the germline ends. CDR3 sequence reads: CASSGGLVGTEAFF. In DNA, the CDR3 is TGTGCCAGCAGCGGTGGTCTGGTGGGGACTGAAGCTTTCTTT.

The chain links TRBV7-9 to TRBJ2-7; the D gene is possibly TRBD2 (6 bases). The germline V gene has CDR1 SEHNR and CDR2 FQNEAQ (reference sequence). CDR3 length: 11 amino acids. V gave up 3 bases and J gave up 13 bases, with 13 bases separating them. The CDR3 region has the DNA TGTGCCAGCAGCTTGATCGGGACTTCCTACTTC. Amino acid sequence: CASSLIGTSYF.